The TCR beta chain described here comes from a study of cytotoxic CD8 clonotypes in ibrutinib-treated CLL. Study results and limitations: In comparison with age-matched healthy donors, baseline clonality was higher and tracked circulating CD8+ T-cell counts.

A word on this clone: Its antigen is still unknown.

The length of the CDR3 is 14 residues. Trimming shortened V by 7 bases and J by 3 bases, and 16 bases separated the two germline ends. Germline V lookup: CDR1 MDHEN, CDR2 SYDVKM. The method was immunoSEQ multiplex PCR; TCRdb's version includes in-frame clones alone and lacks a portion of them. The sample has roughly 130,000 clones, around three quarters seen once. The clonotype originates from a human donor with chronic lymphocytic leukemia. The sequenced sample was PBMCs, obtained after 12 months of ibrutinib treatment. The chain couples TRBV28 to TRBJ2-7, with D possibly matching TRBD2 (5 bases). For the CDR3, the DNA is TGTGCCAGCACCCCAACAACTAGTGACTACGAGCAGTACTTC. This encodes CASTPTTSDYEQYF.